The rows below give T cell receptor beta chains drawn from one sample of a study of blood T cell repertoires in COVID-19. Clones were sequenced by immunoSEQ multiplex PCR, and TCRdb holds only the in-frame ones, with some missing. The data show a few hundred thousand clones, more than 70% seen once. Sequencing input: peripheral blood. The origin of the receptors is a woman aged 30 to 39 with COVID-19, enrolled during active disease. CDR3s include the opening cysteine and the closing phenylalanine or tryptophan. D genes are given only for firm matches. Size is stated for part of the rows, as once, few or many counts, or as a class when the clone is expanded.

v_gene: TRBV6-5
j_gene: TRBJ1-4
d_gene: NA
abundance: NA
CDR3nt: TGTGCCAGCAGTTCCGCAGGGGCCCCTGCTGAAAAACTGTTTTTT
CDR3aa: CASSSAGAPAEKLFF

v_gene: TRBV4-1
j_gene: TRBJ1-3
d_gene: TRBD1
abundance: NA
CDR3nt: TGCGCCAGCAGCCAAGAGTCATCCAGGGGGAACACCATATATTTT
CDR3aa: CASSQESSRGNTIYF

v_gene: TRBV19
j_gene: TRBJ1-1
d_gene: NA
abundance: NA
CDR3nt: TGTGCCAGTAGCACTCAAATGAACACTGAAGCTTTCTTT
CDR3aa: CASSTQMNTEAFF

v_gene: TRBV7-9
j_gene: TRBJ2-3
d_gene: TRBD2
abundance: NA
CDR3nt: TGTGCCAGCAGCTTAGTCCCCAAACTAGCGGGGGGCACAGATACGCAGTATTTT
CDR3aa: CASSLVPKLAGGTDTQYF

v_gene: TRBV5-1
j_gene: TRBJ1-4
d_gene: TRBD1
abundance: NA
CDR3nt: TGCGCCAGCAGCCCGGGACAGGGAATAACTAATGAAAAACTGTTTTTT
CDR3aa: CASSPGQGITNEKLFF

v_gene: TRBV7-2
j_gene: TRBJ2-3
d_gene: TRBD2
abundance: NA
CDR3nt: TGTGCCAGCAGTCCGGGACTAGCAACAGATACGCAGTATTTT
CDR3aa: CASSPGLATDTQYF

v_gene: TRBV3-1/TRBV3-2
j_gene: TRBJ2-5
d_gene: TRBD1
abundance: NA
CDR3nt: TGTGCCAGCAGATTACGACAGGGAAGGTATCAGGAGACCCAGTACTTC
CDR3aa: CASRLRQGRYQETQYF

v_gene: TRBV7-6
j_gene: TRBJ2-1
d_gene: TRBD2
abundance: NA
CDR3nt: TGTGCCAGCAGCCCCCTAAGTGCGGGGGTATACAATGAGCAGTTCTTC
CDR3aa: CASSPLSAGVYNEQFF

v_gene: TRBV6-2/TRBV6-3
j_gene: TRBJ2-7
d_gene: NA
abundance: few
CDR3nt: TGTGCCAGCAGTTCTCAGGATCCCTACGAGCAGTACTTC
CDR3aa: CASSSQDPYEQYF

v_gene: TRBV20-1
j_gene: TRBJ2-4
d_gene: NA
abundance: NA
CDR3nt: TGCAGTGCTCGTGACAGCGGATTCGCCATTCAGTACTTC
CDR3aa: CSARDSGFAIQYF

v_gene: TRBV7-9
j_gene: TRBJ1-3
d_gene: NA
abundance: once
CDR3nt: TGTGCCAGCAGCTCTAACGCACTGGGGCCCTCTGGAAACACCATATATTTT
CDR3aa: CASSSNALGPSGNTIYF

v_gene: TRBV7-2
j_gene: TRBJ2-5
d_gene: TRBD2
abundance: NA
CDR3nt: TGTGCCAGCAGCGCAACTCTAGCGGGGAACCAAGAGACCCAGTACTTC
CDR3aa: CASSATLAGNQETQYF

v_gene: TRBV6-5
j_gene: TRBJ2-1
d_gene: NA
abundance: NA
CDR3nt: TGTGCCAGTGGGGCAAATGAGCAGTTCTTC
CDR3aa: CASGANEQFF

v_gene: TRBV7-2
j_gene: TRBJ2-3
d_gene: NA
abundance: NA
CDR3nt: TGTGCCAGCAGCTTAGAGTCGGCAGATACGCAGTATTTT
CDR3aa: CASSLESADTQYF

v_gene: TRBV7-9
j_gene: TRBJ2-5
d_gene: NA
abundance: NA
CDR3nt: TGTGCCAGCAGCTTCTACGACGGGGGTGCAGAGACCCAGTACTTC
CDR3aa: CASSFYDGGAETQYF

v_gene: TRBV7-8
j_gene: TRBJ2-7
d_gene: NA
abundance: NA
CDR3nt: TGTGCCAGCAGCTTACCGGGCGAGCAGTACTTC
CDR3aa: CASSLPGEQYF

v_gene: TRBV5-1
j_gene: TRBJ1-1
d_gene: TRBD1
abundance: NA
CDR3nt: TGCGCCAGCAGCTTAGTAGTAGGACAGGGGGCCAGGGCTGAAGCTTTCTTT
CDR3aa: CASSLVVGQGARAEAFF

v_gene: TRBV15
j_gene: TRBJ1-4
d_gene: TRBD1
abundance: NA
CDR3nt: TGTGCCACCAGCAGGCAGGGGGCATCTAATGAAAAACTGTTTTTT
CDR3aa: CATSRQGASNEKLFF

v_gene: TRBV5-5
j_gene: TRBJ1-1
d_gene: TRBD1
abundance: many
CDR3nt: TGTGCCAGCAGCGACCGGGACAGGGGGCGTTTGGACACTGAAGCTTTCTTT
CDR3aa: CASSDRDRGRLDTEAFF

v_gene: TRBV2
j_gene: TRBJ2-3
d_gene: TRBD2
abundance: NA
CDR3nt: TGTGCCAGCAGAACAGCGGGGGGGCCCACAGATACGCAGTATTTT
CDR3aa: CASRTAGGPTDTQYF

v_gene: TRBV27
j_gene: TRBJ1-1
d_gene: TRBD1
abundance: NA
CDR3nt: TGTGCCAGCAGTTTAGGGACAGGGAACACTGAAGCTTTCTTT
CDR3aa: CASSLGTGNTEAFF

v_gene: TRBV27
j_gene: TRBJ2-7
d_gene: TRBD2
abundance: NA
CDR3nt: TGTGCCAGCAGTTGGGTAGCGGGGGCTTCCTACGAGCAGTACTTC
CDR3aa: CASSWVAGASYEQYF

v_gene: TRBV6-5
j_gene: TRBJ1-2
d_gene: NA
abundance: NA
CDR3nt: TGTGCCAGCAGTCGTTCAGGGTTCGGCTACACCTTC
CDR3aa: CASSRSGFGYTF